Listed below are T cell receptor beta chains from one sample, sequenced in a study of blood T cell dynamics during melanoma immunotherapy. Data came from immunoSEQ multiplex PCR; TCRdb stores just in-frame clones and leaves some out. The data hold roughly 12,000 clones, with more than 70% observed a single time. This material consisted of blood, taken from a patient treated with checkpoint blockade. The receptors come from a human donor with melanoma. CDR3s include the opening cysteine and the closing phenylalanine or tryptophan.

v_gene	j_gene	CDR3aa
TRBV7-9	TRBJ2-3	CASSLEERGDTQYF
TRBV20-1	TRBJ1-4	CSVPIGEKLFF
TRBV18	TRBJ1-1	CASSPWSGLGTEAFF
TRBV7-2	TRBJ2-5	CASSRGLPQETQYF
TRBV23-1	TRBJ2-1	CASSHRDRGPDRCNEQFF
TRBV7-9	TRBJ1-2	CASSLDVGDGYTF
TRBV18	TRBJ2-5	CASSPRPDRTPETQYF
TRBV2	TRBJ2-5	CASTKQETQYF
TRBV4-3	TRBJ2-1	CASSQGRENEQFF
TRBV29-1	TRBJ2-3	CSVRTSGGTDTQYF
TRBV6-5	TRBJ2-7	CASRDRGFYEQYF
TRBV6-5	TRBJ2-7	CASSDGTAPYEQYF
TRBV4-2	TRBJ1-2	CASSPRSGGRNYGYTF
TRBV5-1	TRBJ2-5	CASSKLSGAQETQYF
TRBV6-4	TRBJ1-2	CASSDSGYTF
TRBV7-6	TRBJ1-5	CASSLEVQFGQPQHF
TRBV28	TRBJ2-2	CASSDIPSGRNTGELFF
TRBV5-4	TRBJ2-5	CASSLGGEATQYF